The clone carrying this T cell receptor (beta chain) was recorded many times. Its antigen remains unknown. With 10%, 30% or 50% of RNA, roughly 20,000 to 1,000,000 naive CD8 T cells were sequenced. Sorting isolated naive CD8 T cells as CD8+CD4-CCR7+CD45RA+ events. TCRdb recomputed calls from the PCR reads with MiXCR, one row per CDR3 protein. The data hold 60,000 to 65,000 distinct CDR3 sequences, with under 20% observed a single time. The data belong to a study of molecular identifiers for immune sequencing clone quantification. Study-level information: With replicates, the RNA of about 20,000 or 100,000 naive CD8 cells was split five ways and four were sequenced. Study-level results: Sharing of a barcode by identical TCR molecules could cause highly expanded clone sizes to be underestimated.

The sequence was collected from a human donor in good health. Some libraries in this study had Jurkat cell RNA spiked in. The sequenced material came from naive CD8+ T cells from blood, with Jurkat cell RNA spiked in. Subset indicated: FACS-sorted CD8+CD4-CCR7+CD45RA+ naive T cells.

CDR3 DNA: TGTGCCAGCAGCTTGGTAGCGGAAACTGGAGTGAAGACCCAGTACTTC. The encoded protein is CASSLVAETGVKTQYF. The rearrangement joins TRBV5-6 to TRBJ2-5; maybe TRBD2 (6 bases). V dropped 0 bases and J dropped 6 bases, with 18 bases sitting between them. This CDR3 spans 16 amino acids. CDR1 and CDR2 from the germline V gene are SGHDT and YYEEEE.